This T cell receptor (beta chain) was found in a study of cytomegalovirus exposure and HLA in healthy donors. Study-wide results and caveats: Among TCR beta chains, those listed as cytomegalovirus-associated numbered about 160. Later analysis revealed greater clonal expansion in HLA-associated TCR beta chains than in equally common others. A later analysis linked around 17,000 TCR beta sequences to HLA alleles at 0.05 false discovery rate.

A note on this clone: The target antigen is unknown.

Primers included in the PCR were 60 Vbeta and 13 Jbeta primers. TCRdb keeps only in-frame clones here, not all; method: immunoSEQ multiplex PCR. The data hold approximately 190,000 clones, with roughly 87% observed a single time. The germline V gene has CDR1 SGHVS and CDR2 FQNEAQ. CDR3 length equals 13 residues. The V end was cut by 1 base, the J end by 7 bases, with 10 bases between. The sample comprised PBMCs. The TCR comes from a boy aged 2 to 9 in good health and CMV-seronegative. The rearrangement uses TRBV7-8 and TRBJ1-2, with D perhaps TRBD1 (6 bases). The CDR3 coding sequence is TGTGCCAGCAGCTTAGAGGGGGTGGTTGGCTACACCTTC. Its protein product is CASSLEGVVGYTF.